The 7 T cell receptor beta chains below come from one sample, sequenced in a study of cytomegalovirus exposure and HLA in healthy donors. 13 Jbeta primers and 60 Vbeta primers were used for the PCR. Data came from immunoSEQ multiplex PCR; TCRdb stores just in-frame clones and leaves some out. The data hold 100,000 to 150,000 clones, with 75% to 85% observed a single time. The source material was PBMCs. The origin of the receptors is a woman between 45 and 65 years old in good health and CMV-seropositive.

This chain joins TRBV4-3 and TRBJ2-3; a weak D match, TRBD2 (6 bases). The CDR3 runs 15 residues. Germline CDR1 LGHNA, CDR2 YSLEER. V was shortened by 1 base and J by 1 base, with 9 bases between the two germline ends. CDR3 DNA: TGCGCCAGCAGCCAAGTCGGGAGTCGCACAGATACGCAGTATTTT. This codes for CASSQVGSRTDTQYF.

This chain joins TRBV2 and TRBJ2-5; 9 nucleotides line up with TRBD2. The J call may be faulty, since TRBJ2-7 better matches the DNA end. Looked up from germline, CDR1 is SNHLY and CDR2 is FYNNEI. The CDR3 has 16 amino acids. CDR3 in DNA: TGTGCCAGCAGTACCGGACTAGCGCGATACTCCTACGAGCAGTACTTC. Translation gives CASSTGLARYSYEQYF.

This rearrangement joins TRBV27 to TRBJ1-2, with 7 bases fitting TRBD1. The CDR3 has 13 residues. V lost 3 bases and J lost 8; bases outside the gene matches: 6. The germline CDR1 and CDR2 sequences are MNHEY and SMNVEV (reference sequence). CDR3 in DNA: TGTGCCAGCAGTTTGACAGGGACAAACGGCTACACCTTC. Translation: CASSLTGTNGYTF.

The genes are TRBV14 and TRBJ2-1; 11 bases align to TRBD2. Germline V gene lookup returns CDR1 SGHDN and CDR2 FVKESK. This CDR3 is 16 amino acids long. The trim removed 2 bases at V and 11 bases at J, leaving 11 bases unmatched. In DNA, the CDR3 is TGTGCCAGCAGCCAAAGCTTCGGGACTAGCGGAGAACAGCAGTTCTTC. It is translated as CASSQSFGTSGEQQFF. Full variable domain (remainder filled in from reference TRBV14 and TRBJ2-1): EAGVTQFPSHSVIEKGQTVTLRCDPISGHDNLYWYRRVMGKEIKFLLHFVKESKQDESGMPNNRFLAERTGGTYSTLKVQPAELEDSGVYFCASSQSFGTSGEQQFFGPGTRLTVL.

In this sample, this clone turned up many times. This chain links TRBV5-1 with TRBJ2-1; 10 bases map to TRBD2. Unmatched junction bases numbered 3, after V lost 0 bases and J lost 9 bases. CDR1 and CDR2 (germline): SGHRS, YFSETQ. This CDR3 is 14 amino acids long. CDR3 nucleotides: TGCGCCAGCAGCTTGGCCTCTAGCGGGGGTGAGCAGTTCTTC. Its translation is CASSLASSGGEQFF.

This clone turned up a few times. The DNA for the CDR3 is TGTGCCAGCAGGGCTCGACAGGGGGTCTCCTACGAGCAGTACTTC. Its protein is CASRARQGVSYEQYF. The rearrangement joins TRBV6-5 to TRBJ2-7, with TRBD1 matching over 9 bases. CDR3 length: 15 amino acids. CDR1 is MNHEY, CDR2 SVGAGI, per germline. V lost 6 bases, J lost 0 bases, and 6 bases stayed unmatched.

V usage is TRBV7-2 and J usage is TRBJ1-1, with D tentatively TRBD1 (6 bases). From germline, CDR1 is SGHTA and CDR2 FQGNSA. The CDR3 is 15 amino acids. Trimming removed 2 bases from V and 3 bases from J, with 13 bases in between. In DNA, the CDR3 is TGTGCCAGCAGCTTAATAGCAGGGGTGCACACTGAAGCTTTCTTT. Amino acids: CASSLIAGVHTEAFF.